These T cell receptor beta chains were read from a single sample in a study of CD8+CD57+ T cells in acquired aplastic anemia. One entry per CDR3 protein results from TCRdb running MiXCR on the reads. Found here are under 200,000 distinct CDR3 sequences, around 45% of them singletons; the top ten hold about 1.1%. The sequencing sample was made of sorted CD4+, CD8+, or CD8+CD57+ T cells (not recorded which) from PBMCs. Receptors originate from a human donor in good health. The CDR3 runs from the conserved cysteine through the conserved F or W. Each record gives: V gene, clone size, J gene, D gene, CDR3 DNA, CDR3 protein. A D gene is named only where the DNA matches it firmly. Size is omitted from some rows. Given values are once, few, many or a class for expanded clones.

TRBV19	NA	TRBJ1-1	NA	TGTGCCAGTAGTAACTCAGGGGCTACCACTGAAGCTTTCTTT	CASSNSGATTEAFF
TRBV5-6	many	TRBJ2-1	NA	TGTGCCAGCATCCAGGACCAGTACAATGAGCAGTTCTTC	CASIQDQYNEQFF
TRBV5-1	NA	TRBJ1-6	NA	TGCGCCAGCAGTGTCGGGGGGCGAGTAGGTTCACCCCTCCACTTT	CASSVGGRVGSPLHF
TRBV7-3	many	TRBJ2-1	NA	TGTGCCAGCAGAATCCGGGACACCGACAATGAGCAGTTCTTC	CASRIRDTDNEQFF
TRBV7-9	many	TRBJ1-6	NA	TGTGCCAGCAGCCCCCAGGGAAATGGACCCCTCCACTTT	CASSPQGNGPLHF
TRBV6-2/TRBV6-3	many	TRBJ2-6	NA	TGTGCCAGCAGTCAAGAGAGGAGCTCTGGGGCCAACGTCCTGACTTTC	CASSQERSSGANVLTF
TRBV12-3/TRBV12-4	many	TRBJ2-3	NA	TGTGCCAGCAGTTTATCCCGGAGTAGCACAGATACGCAGTATTTT	CASSLSRSSTDTQYF
TRBV27	once	TRBJ2-3	NA	TGTGCCAGCAGTTTTGGACTGCCCACAGATACGCAGTATTTT	CASSFGLPTDTQYF
TRBV25-1	few	TRBJ2-3	NA	TGTGCCAGCAGTGAACCGTCCGATACGCAGTATTTT	CASSEPSDTQYF
TRBV12-3/TRBV12-4	few	TRBJ2-7	TRBD1	TGTGCCAGCAGTTTTCGACCCGGGACAGGGAATAGTCCCGGGAGGTACGAGCAGTACTTC	CASSFRPGTGNSPGRYEQYF
TRBV9	many	TRBJ1-2	NA	TGTGCCAGCGGCAGGGACTATGGCTACACCTTC	CASGRDYGYTF
TRBV24-1	once	TRBJ2-3	TRBD2	TGTGCCACCAGCCGGACTAGCGGGAGTGAAGATACGCAGTATTTT	CATSRTSGSEDTQYF
TRBV15	NA	TRBJ2-7	NA	TGTGCCAGCAGTGATAAGGCCACCGAGCAGTACTTC	CASSDKATEQYF
TRBV2	many	TRBJ1-1	NA	TGTGCCAGCACGTATTCAACCGATGAAGCTTTCTTT	CASTYSTDEAFF
TRBV5-1	NA	TRBJ1-1	NA	TGCGCCAGCAGCTTGGAAGAGGGCCAGAACACTGAAGCTTTCTTT	CASSLEEGQNTEAFF
TRBV6-5	many	TRBJ1-1	NA	TGTGCCAGCCAAGGTTTGAACACTGAAGCTTTCTTT	CASQGLNTEAFF
TRBV6-1	many	TRBJ2-7	TRBD2	TGTGCCAGCAGGGTAGCGGGGGTATACGAGCAGTACTTC	CASRVAGVYEQYF
TRBV24-1	NA	TRBJ1-2	TRBD1	TGTGCCACCAGTTTGGGACAGTCCTTAGGCTACACCTTC	CATSLGQSLGYTF
TRBV5-1	many	TRBJ2-5	TRBD1	TGCGCCAGCAGACCAGGGGGCGCGTCGCTAGAGACCCAGTACTTC	CASRPGGASLETQYF
TRBV10-3	NA	TRBJ1-5	NA	TGTGCCATCAGTGACCCAGGACAGTTGAATCAGCCCCGGCATTTT	CAISDPGQLNQPRHF
TRBV15	many	TRBJ2-3	NA	TGTGCCACCAGCAGAGATCGAAGTACGCAGTATTTT	CATSRDRSTQYF
TRBV10-3	NA	TRBJ1-5	NA	TGTGCCATCAGTGATGGGGGGGAGCCCCAGCATTTT	CAISDGGEPQHF
TRBV13	many	TRBJ2-7	NA	TGTGCCAGCAGCTCCCCCCCAGGGCAAAACTACGAGCAGTACTTC	CASSSPPGQNYEQYF
TRBV4-2	NA	TRBJ1-2	NA	TGTGCCAGCAGCCAAGATCCTGGAGCCCTGCTTTATGGCTACACCTTC	CASSQDPGALLYGYTF
TRBV5-4	NA	TRBJ2-1	NA	TGTGCCAGCAGCTTTAAGACAGACTACAATGAGCAGTTCTTC	CASSFKTDYNEQFF
TRBV5-7	NA	TRBJ2-7	NA	TGTGCCAACAGCGTCCAAGACACTACATACGAGCAGTACTTC	CANSVQDTTYEQYF
TRBV5-1	NA	TRBJ1-3	NA	TGCGCCAGCAGCTTGGCCGGGGTCGATGGAAACACCATATATTTT	CASSLAGVDGNTIYF
TRBV4-1	many	TRBJ2-2	TRBD1	TGCGCCAGCAGCCGGGCAGGGGGCACCGGGGAGCTGTTTTTT	CASSRAGGTGELFF
TRBV20-1	many	TRBJ2-7	NA	TGCAGTGCCCTTGGCACCCTCAACTCCTACGAGCAGTACTTC	CSALGTLNSYEQYF